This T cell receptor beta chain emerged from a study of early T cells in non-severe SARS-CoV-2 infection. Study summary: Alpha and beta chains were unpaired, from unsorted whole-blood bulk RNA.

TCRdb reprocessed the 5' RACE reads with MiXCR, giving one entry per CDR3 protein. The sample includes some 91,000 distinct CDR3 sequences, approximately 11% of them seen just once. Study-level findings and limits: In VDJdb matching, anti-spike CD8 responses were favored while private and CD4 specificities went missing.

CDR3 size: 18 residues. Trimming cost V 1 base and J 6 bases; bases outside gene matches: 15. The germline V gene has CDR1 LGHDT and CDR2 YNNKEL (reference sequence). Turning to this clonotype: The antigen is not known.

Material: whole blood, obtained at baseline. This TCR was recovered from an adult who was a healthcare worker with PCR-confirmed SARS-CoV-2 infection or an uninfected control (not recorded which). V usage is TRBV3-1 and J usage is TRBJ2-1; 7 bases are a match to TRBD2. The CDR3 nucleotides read TGTGCCAGCAGCCAAGTGGGGCCGGGACTATACACCCTCAATGAGCAGTTCTTC. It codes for CASSQVGPGLYTLNEQFF.